Shown below are 27 T cell receptor beta chains from a single sample sequenced in a study of shared T cell receptors in the human thymus. Repertoires were generated with immunoSEQ multiplex PCR, while TCRdb's copy carries only in-frame clones and drops some. Of 700,000 or so clones listed, 70% to 90% are singletons. These sequences were also reported in another study, on human thymus T cells.

The sample consisted of thymocytes. The receptor source for this set is a girl under two years old with a congenital heart defect.

The CDR3 DNA reads as TGCGCCAGCAGCTTGGGGACAGGGGGAGGTAACTATGGCTACACCTTC. Residues: CASSLGTGGGNYGYTF. V is TRBV5-1 and J is TRBJ1-2, with 10 bases matching TRBD1. This CDR3 spans 16 amino acids. Germline CDR1 reads SGHRS; CDR2 reads YFSETQ. The ends lost 0 bases at V and 1 base at J; junction bases unmatched: 3.

This rearrangement joins TRBV20-1 to TRBJ2-7; TRBD2 is a possible D gene (5 bases). This CDR3 is 11 amino acids long. Germline V gives CDR1 DFQATT, CDR2 SNEGSKA (reference sequence). The V end was cut by 3 bases, the J end by 5 bases, with 8 bases between. CDR3 residues: CSASEGNEQYF. The CDR3 nucleotides are TGCAGTGCTAGTGAGGGTAACGAGCAGTACTTC.

The sample holds one count of this clone. The chain combines TRBV28 with TRBJ2-3, with D uncertain. CDR1 is MDHEN and CDR2 is SYDVKM in the germline V gene. V dropped 2 bases and J dropped 9 bases, with 12 bases sitting between them. The CDR3 totals 13 residues. The CDR3 region is CASSLLSTWTQYF. The CDR3 DNA sequence: TGTGCCAGCAGTTTACTGTCTACTTGGACGCAGTATTTT.

J is TRBJ2-7 and V is TRBV7-2; weak D call: TRBD1 (6 bases). Trimming cost V 4 bases and J 5 bases, with 24 bases left between them. CDR3 size: 17 residues. Germline CDR1 reads SGHTA; CDR2 reads FQGNSA. The CDR3 DNA reads as TGTGCCAGCAGCTCGGACCAAACAGGGTTGAAAGTGGACGAGCAGTACTTC. This translates into CASSSDQTGLKVDEQYF. The full variable domain, rest sourced from reference TRBV7-2 and TRBJ2-7, is GAGVSQSPSNKVTEKGKDVELRCDPISGHTALYWYRQSLGQGLEFLIYFQGNSAPDKSGLPSDRFSAERTGGSVSTLTIQRTQQEDSAVYLCASSSDQTGLKVDEQYFGPGTRLTVT.

This chain joins TRBV7-3 and TRBJ2-7, with no clear D. V was trimmed by 1 base and J by 5 bases, leaving 18 bases between them. The CDR3 covers 16 residues. From germline, CDR1 is SGHTA and CDR2 FQGTGA. The CDR3 DNA reads as TGTGCCAGCAGCTTAATTTCCGAAGACGTCGAGGACGAGCAGTACTTC. Its protein is CASSLISEDVEDEQYF.

The chain links TRBV27 to TRBJ2-2, with TRBD1 identical over 9 bases. The CDR3 has 15 residues. Germline V gives CDR1 MNHEY, CDR2 SMNVEV (reference sequence). V shed 5 bases, J shed 5 bases, and the junction held 6 bases outside the gene matches. CDR3 residues: CASSKQDRGTGELFF. The CDR3 DNA follows: TGTGCCAGCAGTAAACAAGACAGGGGGACCGGGGAGCTGTTTTTT.

This chain connects TRBV28 to TRBJ1-1; D may be TRBD1 (6 bases). This CDR3 contains 14 residues. V was clipped by 5 bases and J by 2 bases, with 12 bases between them. Germline CDR1 is MDHEN and CDR2 is SYDVKM. CDR3 residues: CASSLGGPNTEAFF. The CDR3 region has the DNA TGTGCCAGCAGTCTAGGGGGTCCAAACACTGAAGCTTTCTTT.

The J gene is TRBJ2-5, the V gene TRBV6-1; possibly TRBD2 for D (7 bases). There are 14 residues in the CDR3. Per the germline V gene, CDR1 is MNHNS and CDR2 is SASEGT. The V end was cut by 10 bases, the J end by 6 bases, with 21 bases between. The CDR3 reads CATDLGGGQKTQYF. The CDR3 bases are TGTGCCACCGATCTGGGAGGGGGGCAGAAGACCCAGTACTTC.

CDR3: CASSSTGQGVETQYF. DNA of the CDR3: TGTGCCAGCAGCTCTACGGGACAGGGGGTTGAGACCCAGTACTTC. This chain joins TRBV6-1 and TRBJ2-5, with 11 bases that match TRBD1. Germline V lookup: CDR1 MNHNS, CDR2 SASEGT. The CDR3 extends over 15 amino acids. J gave up 5 bases and V 6 bases, and 8 bases lay outside the gene matches.

This clone was found once. The genes are TRBV28 and TRBJ1-3; no firm D call. V was shortened by 3 bases and J by 0 bases, with 18 bases between the two germline ends. Germline lookup yields CDR1 MDHEN and CDR2 SYDVKM. This CDR3 has 18 amino acids. CDR3 in DNA: TGTGCCAGCAGTTTGAGGGAGGGCAACCTGAGCTCTGGAAACACCATATATTTT. Its translation is CASSLREGNLSSGNTIYF.

The chain is built from TRBV5-5 and TRBJ1-5; 9 nucleotides align to TRBD1. CDR3 size: 14 residues. Germline assignment: CDR1 SGHKS and CDR2 YYEKEE (reference sequence). V shed 3 bases, J shed 5 bases, and the junction held 3 bases outside the gene matches. The CDR3 DNA sequence: TGTGCCAGCAGCTGGTGGACAGGGGATCAGCCCCAGCATTTT. Its translation: CASSWWTGDQPQHF.

The genes are TRBV21-1 and TRBJ2-7; the table names TRBD1, a call not compared with the DNA. TRBV21-1 is labeled a pseudogene. This CDR3 has 17 amino acids. This CDR3 is CASSKGRDRGDSYEQYF. In DNA form, the CDR3 reads TGTGCCAGCAGCAAAGGACGGGACAGGGGAGACTCCTACGAGCAGTACTTC.

The chain is built from TRBV15 and TRBJ2-5; 10 nucleotides line up with TRBD1. Germline V gene data show CDR1 as LNHNV and CDR2 as YYDKDF (reference sequence). The trim removed 1 base at V and 2 bases at J, leaving 7 bases unmatched. The CDR3 covers 17 residues. The CDR3 sequence: CATSRVPGTGVQETQYF. In DNA form, the CDR3 reads TGTGCCACCAGCAGAGTCCCCGGGACAGGGGTTCAAGAGACCCAGTACTTC.

V usage is TRBV7-9 and J usage is TRBJ2-3; 7 nucleotides line up with TRBD2. Germline lookup yields CDR1 SEHNR and CDR2 FQNEAQ (reference sequence). This CDR3 is built from 15 residues. V shed 3 bases, J shed 1 base, and the junction held 4 bases outside the gene matches. CDR3 amino acids: CASSFGGSGTDTQYF. The CDR3 DNA reads TGTGCCAGCAGCTTCGGGGGGTCCGGCACAGATACGCAGTATTTT.

The rearrangement uses TRBV27 and TRBJ1-1; TRBD1 is a possible D gene (5 bases). The CDR3 runs to 12 residues. CDR1 and CDR2 (germline): MNHEY, SMNVEV (reference sequence). V lost 8 bases and J lost 1, with 8 bases in between. The CDR3, as DNA: TGTGCCAGCTCAGGGCGGAACACTGAAGCTTTCTTT. Translated: CASSGRNTEAFF.

V usage is TRBV7-8 and J usage is TRBJ2-3; possible D gene TRBD1, 6 bases. In germline, CDR1 is SGHVS, CDR2 FQNEAQ. The CDR3 runs 15 residues. Trimming cost V 5 bases and J 2 bases, with 14 bases left between them. The CDR3 nucleotides read TGTGCCAGCAGCCCCCCCGACAGGCCCACAGATACGCAGTATTTT. As protein: CASSPPDRPTDTQYF.

The chain joins TRBV29-1 to TRBJ1-1, with D unclear. Trimming cost V 7 bases and J 6 bases, with 12 bases left between them. The CDR3 contains 11 residues. The V gene's germline CDR1 is SQVTM and CDR2 ANQGSEA. The CDR3 is CSAIRRSEAFF. As DNA, the CDR3 is TGCAGCGCTATACGAAGATCTGAAGCTTTCTTT. The complete variable domain, with remaining parts taken from reference TRBV29-1 and TRBJ1-1, reads SAVISQKPSRDICQRGTSLTIQCQVDSQVTMMFWYRQQPGQSLTLIATANQGSEATYESGFVIDKFPISRPNLTFSTLTVSNMSPEDSSIYLCSAIRRSEAFFGQGTRLTVV.

This rearrangement joins TRBV6-5 to TRBJ1-1; D gene unclear. Between the trimmed V and J ends, which lost 6 bases and 0 bases, there was a span of 14 bases. Germline V gene data show CDR1 as MNHEY and CDR2 as SVGAGI. This CDR3 spans 15 amino acids. Here the CDR3 reads CASSPREGVNTEAFF. CDR3 DNA sequence: TGTGCCAGCAGCCCGAGGGAAGGAGTGAACACTGAAGCTTTCTTT.

J is TRBJ2-7 and V is TRBV4-1; TRBD1 agrees at 9 bases. V shed 1 base and J 6 bases; nucleotides not matched to a gene: 7. Germline lookup yields CDR1 MGHRA and CDR2 YSYEKL. The CDR3 runs 15 residues. The CDR3 is CASSQVPGQGVEQYF. In nucleotides, the CDR3 is TGCGCCAGCAGCCAAGTCCCGGGACAGGGCGTCGAGCAGTACTTC.

This chain links TRBV21-1 with TRBJ1-1. TRBV21-1 is classified as a pseudogene. This CDR3 has 16 amino acids. CDR3 region: CASSPGGRGRDTEAFF. For the CDR3, the DNA is TGTGCCAGCAGCCCCGGGGGTAGGGGCCGGGACACTGAAGCTTTCTTT.

With respect to this clone: Relative to the germline gene, one junction end is altered; a read error may explain this. The V and J genes are TRBV5-1 and TRBJ1-6; no firm D call. CDR3 length: 14 amino acids. CDR1 SGHRS and CDR2 YFSETQ come from the germline V gene. Here the CDR3 reads CASSLNGNEAPPHF. CDR3 nucleotide sequence: TGCGCCAGCAGCTTGAACGGGAATGAAGCACCCCCCCACTTT. The full variable domain, with the rest looked up from reference TRBV5-1 and TRBJ1-6, is KAGVTQTPRYLIKTRGQQVTLSCSPISGHRSVSWYQQTPGQGLQFLFEYFSETQRNKGNFPGRFSGRQFSNSRSEMNVSTLELGDSALYLCASSLNGNEAPPHFGNGTRLTVT.

This clone has just a few counts. The chain links TRBV5-6 to TRBJ2-1, with no clear D. Trimming took off 2 bases at V and 8 bases at J, with 14 bases between the two ends. The germline V gene has CDR1 SGHDT and CDR2 YYEEEE. The CDR3 is 14 residues long. The CDR3 here is CASSFVVLGDEQFF. In nucleotides, the CDR3 is TGTGCCAGCAGCTTCGTTGTTTTGGGCGATGAGCAGTTCTTC.

This rearrangement joins TRBV27 to TRBJ1-1; D is ambiguous. This CDR3 spans 21 amino acids. The V gene lost 2 bases and the J gene lost 2 bases, with 30 bases spanning the gap. Germline values: CDR1 MNHEY, CDR2 SMNVEV (reference sequence). Here the CDR3 reads CASSLTAYRTDYPPQNTEAFF. CDR3 bases: TGTGCCAGCAGTTTAACTGCCTACAGAACAGATTACCCCCCCCAAAACACTGAAGCTTTCTTT.

CDR3 sequence (DNA): TGTGCCAGCTCACCATGGGGACAGGGGGTTGAAGAGACCCAGTACTTC. Translated: CASSPWGQGVEETQYF. The V gene is TRBV18, the J gene TRBJ2-5; 11 nucleotides line up with TRBD1. The J segment lost 3 bases and the V segment lost 2 bases, leaving 5 bases of the junction unmatched. The germline gives CDR1 KGHSH, CDR2 LQKENI. CDR3 length equals 16 residues.

This clone has more than one count but fewer than ten. The V gene is TRBV5-1, the J gene TRBJ1-2; TRBD1 might be the D (6 bases). The length of the CDR3 is 14 residues. Germline CDR1 and CDR2: SGHRS and YFSETQ. V lost 5 bases and J 4 bases, leaving 15 bases between the germline ends. The CDR3 coding sequence is TGCGCCAGCAGACTAGGACAGATGGGCTATGGCTACACCTTC. Encoded protein: CASRLGQMGYGYTF.

The genes are TRBV9 and TRBJ1-1, with 7 bases lining up with TRBD1. V lost 0 bases and J lost 4; bases outside the gene matches: 6. CDR1 is SGDLS, CDR2 YYNGEE, per germline. This CDR3 has 15 residues. CDR3 in amino acids: CASSVEVTGTTEAFF. The CDR3 nucleotides are TGTGCCAGCAGCGTAGAGGTGACAGGGACCACTGAAGCTTTCTTT. The full variable domain, completed using reference TRBV9 and TRBJ1-1, is DSGVTQTPKHLITATGQRVTLRCSPRSGDLSVYWYQQSLDQGLQFLIQYYNGEERAKGNILERFSAQQFPDLHSELNLSSLELGDSALYFCASSVEVTGTTEAFFGQGTRLTVV.

This clone was counted only a few times. This chain links TRBV7-9 with TRBJ2-7; 10 bases agree with TRBD1. The V gene end was trimmed by 1 base and the J gene end by 5 bases; junction bases not matched to a gene: 11. This CDR3 is built from 17 residues. CDR1 and CDR2 (germline): SEHNR, FQNEAQ (reference sequence). The DNA of the CDR3 is TGTGCCAGCAGCTTAGGGTTGACAGGGGGCGAATCGGACGAGCAGTACTTC. Translated: CASSLGLTGGESDEQYF.